The T cell receptor (beta chain) under discussion was sequenced for a study of regulatory T cells in long-lasting Graves disease. Study conclusions and caveats: Whereas new patients shared about a thousand public clonotypes, persistent patients shared more, at under 3,500.

Through Arm-PCR of CDR3 regions and iRepertoire HTBI primers, TCR beta libraries were built. Via MiXCR, TCRdb re-called the multiplex PCR reads, giving one row per CDR3 protein. The top ten hold 18% of the sample, which has 680,000 or so distinct CDR3 sequences, 15% to 20% seen once. Time point given: newly diagnosed GD, antithyroid drugs for less than 3 months. From RNA extracted from PBMCs, the TCR library was made. There are many counts of this clonotype. What it binds is not known. Unmatched junction bases numbered 3, after V lost 0 bases and J lost 3 bases. The CDR3 has 15 residues. From germline, CDR1 is SGHAT and CDR2 FQNNGV. These same records also appear under a second study, on T cells in Graves' hyperthyroidism and ophthalmopathy.

Source: peripheral blood mononuclear cells (PBMCs), taken at new diagnosis, from a patient treated with antithyroid drugs. The sequence was obtained from a woman in her 30s with Graves disease. The V gene is TRBV11-2, the J gene TRBJ2-7, with TRBD1 matching 9 bases. This CDR3 reads CASSLDAGQGYEQYF. The CDR3 DNA follows: TGTGCCAGCAGCTTAGATGCGGGACAGGGCTACGAGCAGTACTTC.